The table lists the clone carrying this T cell receptor beta chain with many counts. Its matching antigen is unknown. These data belong to a study of neurological immune-mediated disorders. Findings and limits, study-wide: No sharing of CDR3 amino acid sequences was observed among expanded clones across subjects, suggesting private repertoires in all groups.

Time point specified: longitudinal time-point 3. The cDNA was generated by 5'RACE with 10-nucleotide random UMIs. MiXCR was run by TCRdb on the 5' RACE reads, yielding one entry per CDR3 protein. The sample contains approximately 80,000 distinct CDR3 sequences, around 4.5% of which appear only once. The CDR3 is 15 amino acids. Germline V gene sequence: CDR1 WSHSY, CDR2 SAAADI. The V and J ends lost 4 bases and 7 bases respectively, with 17 bases between them. Material: PBMCs. This sequence was found in a woman aged 55-75 years with multiple sclerosis. The J gene is TRBJ1-5, the V gene TRBV10-2; the D gene is possibly TRBD1 (6 bases). CDR3 residues: CASSAKGGHRQPQHF. CDR3 DNA: TGCGCCAGCAGTGCCAAGGGGGGGCATCGGCAGCCCCAGCATTTT.